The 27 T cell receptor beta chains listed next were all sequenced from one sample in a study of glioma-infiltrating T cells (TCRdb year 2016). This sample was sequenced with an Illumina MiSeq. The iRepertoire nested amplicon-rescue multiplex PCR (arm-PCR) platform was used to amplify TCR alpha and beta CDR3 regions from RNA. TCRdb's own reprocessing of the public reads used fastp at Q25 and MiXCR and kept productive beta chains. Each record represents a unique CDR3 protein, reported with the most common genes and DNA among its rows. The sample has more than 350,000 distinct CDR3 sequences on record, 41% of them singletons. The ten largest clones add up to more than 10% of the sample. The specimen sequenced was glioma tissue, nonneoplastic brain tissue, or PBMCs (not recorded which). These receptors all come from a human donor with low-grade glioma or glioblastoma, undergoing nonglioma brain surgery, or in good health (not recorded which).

The CDR3, as DNA: TGTGCCAGCAGCCCCCAGGCGGAGGCGGTAGAGCAGTTCTTC. Amino acids: CASSPQAEAVEQFF. This rearrangement joins TRBV7-3 to TRBJ2-1, with D possibly matching TRBD2 (5 bases). This CDR3 has 14 amino acids. The ends were cut back, 5 bases at V and 10 bases at J, with 18 bases in the middle. CDR1 and CDR2 (germline): SGHTA, FQGTGA.

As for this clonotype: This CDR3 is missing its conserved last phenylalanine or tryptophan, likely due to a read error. The CDR3 nucleotides read TGTGCCAGCAGTTTTCGGGACAGGTTAGCCTACAATGAGCAGTTCTCC. Translating it yields CASSFRDRLAYNEQFS. J is TRBJ2-1 and V is TRBV28, with 8 bases aligning to TRBD1. This CDR3 contains 16 residues. Trimming took 3 bases from V and 2 from J; bases not matched to a gene: 6. Germline assignment: CDR1 MDHEN and CDR2 SYDVKM.

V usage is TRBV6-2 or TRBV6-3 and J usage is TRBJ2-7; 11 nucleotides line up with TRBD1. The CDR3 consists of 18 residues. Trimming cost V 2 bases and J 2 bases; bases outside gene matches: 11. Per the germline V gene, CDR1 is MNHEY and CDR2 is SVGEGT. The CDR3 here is CASSYADRGRAGPYEQYF. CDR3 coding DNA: TGTGCCAGCAGTTACGCGGACAGGGGGCGGGCGGGGCCCTACGAGCAGTACTTC.

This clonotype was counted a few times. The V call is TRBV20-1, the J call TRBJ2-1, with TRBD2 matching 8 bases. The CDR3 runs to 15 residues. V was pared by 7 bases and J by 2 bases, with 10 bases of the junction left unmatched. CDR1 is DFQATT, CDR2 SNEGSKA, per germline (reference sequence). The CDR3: CSVIAGPIPYNEQFF. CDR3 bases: TGCAGTGTTATAGCGGGACCCATCCCCTACAATGAGCAGTTCTTC.

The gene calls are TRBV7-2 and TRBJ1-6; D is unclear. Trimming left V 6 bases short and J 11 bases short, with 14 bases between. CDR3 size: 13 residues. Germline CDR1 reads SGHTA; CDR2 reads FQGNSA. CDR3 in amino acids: CASRLPGDPPLHF. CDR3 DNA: TGTGCCAGCAGACTCCCAGGAGACCCACCCCTCCACTTT.

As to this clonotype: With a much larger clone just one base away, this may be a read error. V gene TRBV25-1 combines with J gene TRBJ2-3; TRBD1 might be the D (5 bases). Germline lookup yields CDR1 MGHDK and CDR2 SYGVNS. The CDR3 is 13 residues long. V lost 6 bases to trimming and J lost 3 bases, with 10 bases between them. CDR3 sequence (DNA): TGTGCCAGCAGAGAACAGGAAACAGATACGCAGTATTTT. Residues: CASREQETDTQYF.

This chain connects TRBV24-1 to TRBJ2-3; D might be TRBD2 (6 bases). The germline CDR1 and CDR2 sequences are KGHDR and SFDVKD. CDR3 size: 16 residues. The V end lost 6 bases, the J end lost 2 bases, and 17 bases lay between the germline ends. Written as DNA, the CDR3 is TGTGCCACCAGTTTAAGCGGGCCCTTCCTCACAGATACGCAGTATTTT. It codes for CATSLSGPFLTDTQYF.

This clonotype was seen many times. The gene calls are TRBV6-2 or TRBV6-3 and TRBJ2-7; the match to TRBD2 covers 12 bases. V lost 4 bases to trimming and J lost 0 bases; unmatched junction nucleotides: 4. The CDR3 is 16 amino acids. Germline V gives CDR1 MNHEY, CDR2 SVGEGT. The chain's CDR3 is CASSFLAGGISYEQYF. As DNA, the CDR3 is TGTGCCAGCAGTTTTCTAGCGGGAGGGATCTCCTACGAGCAGTACTTC.

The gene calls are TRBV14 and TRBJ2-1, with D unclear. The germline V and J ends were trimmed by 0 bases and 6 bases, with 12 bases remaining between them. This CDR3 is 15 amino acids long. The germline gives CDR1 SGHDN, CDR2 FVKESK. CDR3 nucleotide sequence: TGTGCCAGCAGCCAAGATCTGGCAAATCGCAATGAGCAGTTCTTC. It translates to CASSQDLANRNEQFF.

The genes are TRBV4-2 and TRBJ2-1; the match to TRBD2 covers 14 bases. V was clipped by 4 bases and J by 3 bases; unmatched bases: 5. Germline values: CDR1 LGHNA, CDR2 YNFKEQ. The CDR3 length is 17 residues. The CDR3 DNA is TGTGCCAGCAGCCCACTGGGGACTAGCGGGAGCTACAATGAGCAGTTCTTC. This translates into CASSPLGTSGSYNEQFF.

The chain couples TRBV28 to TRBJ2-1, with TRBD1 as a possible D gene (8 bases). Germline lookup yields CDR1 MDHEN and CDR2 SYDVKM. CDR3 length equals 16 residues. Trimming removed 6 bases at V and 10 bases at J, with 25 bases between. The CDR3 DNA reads TGTGCCAGCAGCCTATCAGGGGGCGCGGGGGTCTGGGAGCAGTTCTTC. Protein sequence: CASSLSGGAGVWEQFF. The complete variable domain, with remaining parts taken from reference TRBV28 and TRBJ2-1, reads DVKVTQSSRYLVKRTGEKVFLECVQDMDHENMFWYRQDPGLGLRLIYFSYDVKMKEKGDIPEGYSVSREKKERFSLILESASTNQTSMYLCASSLSGGAGVWEQFFGPGTRLTVL.

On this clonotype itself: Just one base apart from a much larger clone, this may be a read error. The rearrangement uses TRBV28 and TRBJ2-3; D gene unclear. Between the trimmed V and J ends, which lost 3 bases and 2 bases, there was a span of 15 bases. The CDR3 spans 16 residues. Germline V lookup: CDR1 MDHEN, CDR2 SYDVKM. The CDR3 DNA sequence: TGTGCCAGCAGTTTGGCCTCGTTGATTTCCACAGATACGCAGTATTTT. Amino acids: CASSLASLISTDTQYF.

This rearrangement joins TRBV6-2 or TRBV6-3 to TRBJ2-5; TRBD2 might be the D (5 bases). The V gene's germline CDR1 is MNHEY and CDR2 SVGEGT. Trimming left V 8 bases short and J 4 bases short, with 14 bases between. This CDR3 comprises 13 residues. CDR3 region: CASRPAARETQYF. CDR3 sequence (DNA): TGTGCCAGCCGCCCAGCGGCCAGAGAGACCCAGTACTTC.

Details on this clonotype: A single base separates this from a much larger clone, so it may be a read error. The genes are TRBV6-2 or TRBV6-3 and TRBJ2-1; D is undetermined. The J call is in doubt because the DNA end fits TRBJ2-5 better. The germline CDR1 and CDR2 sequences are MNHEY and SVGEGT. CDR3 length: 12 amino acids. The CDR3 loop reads CARGTLGETQYF. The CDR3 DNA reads TGTGCCAGAGGAACTTTAGGGGAGACCCAGTACTTC.

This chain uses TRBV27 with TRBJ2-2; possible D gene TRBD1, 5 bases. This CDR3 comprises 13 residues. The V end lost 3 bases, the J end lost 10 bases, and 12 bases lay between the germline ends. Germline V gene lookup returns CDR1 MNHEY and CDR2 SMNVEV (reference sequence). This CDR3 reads CASSFGRGAELFF. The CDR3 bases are TGTGCCAGCAGTTTCGGTAGGGGTGCGGAGCTGTTTTTT.

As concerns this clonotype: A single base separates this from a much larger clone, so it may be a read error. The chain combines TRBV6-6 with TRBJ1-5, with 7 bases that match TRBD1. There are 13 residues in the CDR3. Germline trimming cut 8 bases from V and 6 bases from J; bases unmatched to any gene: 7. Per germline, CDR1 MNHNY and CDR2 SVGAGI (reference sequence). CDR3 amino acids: CASAGDRAQPQHF. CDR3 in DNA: TGTGCCAGCGCCGGGGACAGAGCTCAGCCCCAGCATTTT.

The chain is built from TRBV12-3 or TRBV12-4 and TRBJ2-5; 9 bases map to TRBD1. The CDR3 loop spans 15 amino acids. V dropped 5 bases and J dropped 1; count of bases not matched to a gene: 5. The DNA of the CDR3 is TGTGCCAGCAGTAGCAGGGACAGGGTCCAAGAGACCCAGTACTTC. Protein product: CASSSRDRVQETQYF.

The CDR3 loop is CASSWTGEGQPQHF. The CDR3 DNA follows: TGTGCCAGCAGTTGGACAGGGGAAGGTCAGCCCCAGCATTTT. The chain has TRBV6-1 and TRBJ1-5; TRBD1 aligns across 9 bases. With 5 bases clipped from V and 6 bases from J, the junction kept 5 bases outside the gene matches. CDR3 size: 14 residues. CDR1 MNHNS and CDR2 SASEGT come from the germline V gene.

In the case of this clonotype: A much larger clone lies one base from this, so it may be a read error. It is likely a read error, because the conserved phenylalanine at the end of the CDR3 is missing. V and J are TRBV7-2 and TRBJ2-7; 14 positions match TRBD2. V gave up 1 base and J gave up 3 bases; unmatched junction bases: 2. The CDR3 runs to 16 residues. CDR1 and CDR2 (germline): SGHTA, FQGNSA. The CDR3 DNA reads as TGTGCCAGCAGCTTAGTCGGGACTAGCGGGAGCTACGAGCAGTACCTC. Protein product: CASSLVGTSGSYEQYL.

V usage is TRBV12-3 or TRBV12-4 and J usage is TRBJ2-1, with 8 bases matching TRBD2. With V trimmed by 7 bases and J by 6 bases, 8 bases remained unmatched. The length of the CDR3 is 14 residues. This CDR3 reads CASIPRGEFNEQFF. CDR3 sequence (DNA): TGTGCCAGCATCCCGCGGGGGGAGTTCAATGAGCAGTTCTTC.

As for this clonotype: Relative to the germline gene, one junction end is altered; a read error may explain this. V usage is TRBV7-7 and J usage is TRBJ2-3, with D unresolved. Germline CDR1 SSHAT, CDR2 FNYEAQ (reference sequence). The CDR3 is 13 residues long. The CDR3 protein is CASSPYIGDTQYF. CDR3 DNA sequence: TGTGCTAGCAGCCCCTATATTGGAGATACGCAGTATTTT.

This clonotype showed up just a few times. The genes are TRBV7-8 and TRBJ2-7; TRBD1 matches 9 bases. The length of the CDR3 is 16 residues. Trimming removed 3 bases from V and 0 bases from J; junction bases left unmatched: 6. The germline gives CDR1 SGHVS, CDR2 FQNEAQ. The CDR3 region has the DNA TGTGCCAGCAGCTTCGTGTGGGACAGGGCCTCCTACGAGCAGTACTTC. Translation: CASSFVWDRASYEQYF.

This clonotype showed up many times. CDR3 DNA sequence: TGTGCCATCAGTGCAACTAGTCGCGGCTATGGCTACACCTTC. This gives the protein CAISATSRGYGYTF. The J gene is TRBJ1-2, the V gene TRBV10-3, with D unresolved. In germline, CDR1 is ENHRY, CDR2 SYGVKD. This CDR3 region has 14 residues. The V and J ends lost 4 bases and 4 bases respectively, with 13 bases between them.

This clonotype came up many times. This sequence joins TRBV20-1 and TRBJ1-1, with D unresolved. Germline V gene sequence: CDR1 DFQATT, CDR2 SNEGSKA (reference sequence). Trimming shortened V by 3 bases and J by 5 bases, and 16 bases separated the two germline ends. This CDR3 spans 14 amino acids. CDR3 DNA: TGCAGTGCTAGCGCGAAGGAAGTGGGAACTGAAGCTTTCTTT. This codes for CSASAKEVGTEAFF.

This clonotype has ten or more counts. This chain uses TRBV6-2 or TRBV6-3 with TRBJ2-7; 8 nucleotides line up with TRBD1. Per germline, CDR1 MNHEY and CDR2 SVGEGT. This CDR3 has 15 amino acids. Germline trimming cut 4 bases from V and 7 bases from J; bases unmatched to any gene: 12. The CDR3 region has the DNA TGTGCCAGCAGTTTCCACCGACAGGGGCCCCGGGAGCAGTACTTC. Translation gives CASSFHRQGPREQYF.

The CDR3 region has the DNA TGTGCCAGCAGTTATCTGGTTCGCCATAGCAATCAGCCCCAGCATTTT. Its protein product is CASSYLVRHSNQPQHF. The V and J genes are TRBV6-6 and TRBJ1-5; no definite D call. Trimming stripped 3 bases from V and 0 bases from J, with 12 bases between. The CDR3 spans 16 residues. Germline CDR1 and CDR2: MNHNY and SVGAGI (reference sequence).

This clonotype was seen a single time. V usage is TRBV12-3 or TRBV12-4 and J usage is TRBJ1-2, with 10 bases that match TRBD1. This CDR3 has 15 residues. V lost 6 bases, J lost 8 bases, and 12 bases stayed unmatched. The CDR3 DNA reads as TGTGCCAGCAGCCGCCGTCCCGGGACAGGGGACGGCTACACCTTC. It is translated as CASSRRPGTGDGYTF.